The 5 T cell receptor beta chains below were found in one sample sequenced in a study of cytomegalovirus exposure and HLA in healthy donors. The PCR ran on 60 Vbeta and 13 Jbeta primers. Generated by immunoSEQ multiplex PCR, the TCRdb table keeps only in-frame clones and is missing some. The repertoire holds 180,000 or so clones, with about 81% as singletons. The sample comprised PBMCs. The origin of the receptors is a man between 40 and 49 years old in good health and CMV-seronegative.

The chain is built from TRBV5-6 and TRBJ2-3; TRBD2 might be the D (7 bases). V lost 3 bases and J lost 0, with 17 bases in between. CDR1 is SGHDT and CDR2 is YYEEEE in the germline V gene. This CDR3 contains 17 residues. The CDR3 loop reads CASSSDRGGDSTDTQYF. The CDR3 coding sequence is TGTGCCAGCAGCTCGGACAGAGGGGGGGATAGCACAGATACGCAGTATTTT.

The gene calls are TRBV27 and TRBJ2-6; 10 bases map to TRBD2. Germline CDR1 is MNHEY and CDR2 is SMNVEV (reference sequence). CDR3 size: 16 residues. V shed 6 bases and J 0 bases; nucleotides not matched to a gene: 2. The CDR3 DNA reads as TGTGCCAGCAGCAGACTAGCGGGCTCTGGGGCCAACGTCCTGACTTTC. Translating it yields CASSRLAGSGANVLTF. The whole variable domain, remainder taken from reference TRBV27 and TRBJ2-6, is EAQVTQNPRYLITVTGKKLTVTCSQNMNHEYMSWYRQDPGLGLRQIYYSMNVEVTDKGDVPEGYKVSRKEKRNFPLILESPSPNQTSLYFCASSRLAGSGANVLTFGAGSRLTVL.

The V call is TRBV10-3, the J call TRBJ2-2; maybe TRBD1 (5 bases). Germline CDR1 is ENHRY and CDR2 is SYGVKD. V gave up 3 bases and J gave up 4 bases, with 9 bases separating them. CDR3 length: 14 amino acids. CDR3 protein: CAISEGVGTGELFF. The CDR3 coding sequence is TGTGCCATCAGTGAAGGGGTCGGCACCGGGGAGCTGTTTTTT.

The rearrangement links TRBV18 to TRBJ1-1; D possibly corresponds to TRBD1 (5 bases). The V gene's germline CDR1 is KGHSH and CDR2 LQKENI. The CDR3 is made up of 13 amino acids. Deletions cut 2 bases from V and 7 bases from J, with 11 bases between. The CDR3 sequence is CASSPVQGGEAFF. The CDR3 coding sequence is TGTGCCAGCTCACCAGTGCAGGGCGGTGAAGCTTTCTTT.

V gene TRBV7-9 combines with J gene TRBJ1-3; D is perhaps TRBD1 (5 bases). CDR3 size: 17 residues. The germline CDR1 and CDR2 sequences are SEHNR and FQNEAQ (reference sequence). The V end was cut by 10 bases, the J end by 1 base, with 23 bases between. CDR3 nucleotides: TGTGCCACCCTCCGGGCGGGGGATGCATCTTCTGGAAACACCATATATTTT. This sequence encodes CATLRAGDASSGNTIYF.